This T cell receptor beta chain was sequenced during a study of cytomegalovirus exposure and HLA in healthy donors. Germline V gene sequence: CDR1 SGHRS, CDR2 YFSETQ. V was pared by 0 bases and J by 9 bases, with 16 bases between. This CDR3 contains 15 residues. The PCR made use of 60 Vbeta and 13 Jbeta primers. Authors' analysis steps: Unique TCR beta chains numbered around 75 million in a later analysis, with roughly 10 million shared. Sequenced by immunoSEQ multiplex PCR; TCRdb stores in-frame clones only, minus some. V, J and clone size are taken as reported in that table, and D and trimming were inferred from the DNA itself. Among about 110,000 clones listed, roughly 79% were seen once.

Sequencing was carried out using PBMCs. The TCR was taken from a woman in her 30s in good health and CMV-seronegative. The rearrangement joins TRBV5-1 to TRBJ2-1; a weak D match, TRBD1 (6 bases). The CDR3: CASSLGYRGSGEQFF. CDR3 sequence (DNA): TGCGCCAGCAGCTTGGGTTATAGGGGGTCCGGTGAGCAGTTCTTC.